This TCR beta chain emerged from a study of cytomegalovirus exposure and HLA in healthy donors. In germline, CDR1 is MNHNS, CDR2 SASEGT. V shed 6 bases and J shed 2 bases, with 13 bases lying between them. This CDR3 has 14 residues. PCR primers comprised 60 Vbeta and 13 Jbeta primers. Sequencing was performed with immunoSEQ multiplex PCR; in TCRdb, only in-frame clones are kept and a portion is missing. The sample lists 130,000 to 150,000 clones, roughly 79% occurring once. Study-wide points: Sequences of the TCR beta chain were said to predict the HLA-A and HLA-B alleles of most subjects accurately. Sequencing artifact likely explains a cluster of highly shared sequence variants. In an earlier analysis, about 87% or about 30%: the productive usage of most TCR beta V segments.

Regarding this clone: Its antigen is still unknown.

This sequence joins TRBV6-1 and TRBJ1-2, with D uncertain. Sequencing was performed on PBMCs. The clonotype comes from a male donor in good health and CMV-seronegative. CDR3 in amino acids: CASRSDGGNYGYTF. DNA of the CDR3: TGTGCCAGCAGGTCGGACGGAGGAAACTATGGCTACACCTTC.